The rows below give T cell receptor beta chains drawn from one sample of a study of blood T cell repertoires in COVID-19. The repertoire was sequenced with immunoSEQ multiplex PCR; TCRdb's copy has only in-frame clones and lacks some. The top ten clones hold around 5% of a sample with about 84,000 clones, around three quarters of them seen once. The material sequenced was peripheral blood. Receptors were obtained from a man aged 50 or older with active or convalescent COVID-19. CDR3s include the opening cysteine and the closing phenylalanine or tryptophan. Fields, in order: clone size, D gene, V gene, J gene, CDR3 DNA, CDR3 protein. A D gene is named only where the DNA matches it firmly. For some rows the clone size is stated as once, few or many, or as a class when expanded; others skip it.

>once|TRBD2|TRBV10-3|TRBJ2-5
TGTGCCATCAGTGGACTAGCGGGGAGACAAGAGACCCAGTACTTC
CAISGLAGRQETQYF
>once|TRBD1|TRBV25-1|TRBJ2-7
TGTGCCAGCAGTGAACCCGGGGACAGATCCTACGAGCAGTACTTC
CASSEPGDRSYEQYF
>NA|TRBD1|TRBV11-2|TRBJ1-1
TGTGCCAGCAGCAAGACAGGGATGAACACTGAAGCTTTCTTT
CASSKTGMNTEAFF
>NA|TRBD1|TRBV27|TRBJ1-2
TGTGCCAGCTTCAGTCGGGACAGCAAAAATGGCTACACCTTC
CASFSRDSKNGYTF
>NA|TRBD2|TRBV9|TRBJ2-1
TGTGCCAGCAGCCCCAGCCTTTCGGCGGGGGGGCCAGTCAATGAGCAGTTCTTC
CASSPSLSAGGPVNEQFF
>NA|TRBD1|TRBV13|TRBJ1-1
TGTGCCAGCAGCCTCTATTTCGACAGGGGAGGGGTTGGCACTGAAGCTTTCTTT
CASSLYFDRGGVGTEAFF
>few|TRBD2|TRBV7-2|TRBJ2-7
TGTGCCAGCAGCTTAGCGGCTAGCGGGGGGGAGTACGAGCAGTACTTC
CASSLAASGGEYEQYF
>few|NA|TRBV12-3/TRBV12-4|TRBJ1-1
TGTGCCAGCCGACTGGCAGGGAAGGGGGAAGCTTTCTTT
CASRLAGKGEAFF
>NA|NA|TRBV2|TRBJ1-2
TGTGCCAGCAGTATGAGGGCTTCTTATGACTACACCTTC
CASSMRASYDYTF
>few|TRBD1|TRBV7-8|TRBJ1-1
TGTGCCAGCTGTAACACAGGGGGCACTGAAGCTTTCTTT
CASCNTGGTEAFF
>NA|TRBD2|TRBV27|TRBJ2-1
TGTGCCAGCAGTTTAAGGCTAGCGGGGGACAATGAGCAGTTCTTC
CASSLRLAGDNEQFF
>few|NA|TRBV20-1|TRBJ1-1
TGCAGCCTCAGCGCGAACACTGAAGCTTTCTTT
CSLSANTEAFF
>NA|TRBD1|TRBV5-4|TRBJ1-2
TGTGCCAGCAGCTTGGAAGGGCAGGGGGCCGCCCATGGCTACACCTTC
CASSLEGQGAAHGYTF
>NA|TRBD1|TRBV9|TRBJ1-1
TGTGCCAGCAGCCCCCGGACAGGGTCGGCGGGCACTGAAGCTTTCTTT
CASSPRTGSAGTEAFF
>NA|NA|TRBV6-5|TRBJ2-1
TGTGCCACCAGTTTTCGGGAAAGAGGGAAACACAATGAGCAGTTCTTC
CATSFRERGKHNEQFF
>NA|TRBD2|TRBV7-2|TRBJ2-1
TGTGCCAGCAGCTTAGGTAATAGCGGGGGGGTGGATGAGCAGTTCTTC
CASSLGNSGGVDEQFF
>few|NA|TRBV11-2|TRBJ1-2
TGTGCCAGCAGCCTGGGGGCGGGGGAGTGGATTTATGGCTACACCTTC
CASSLGAGEWIYGYTF
>few|TRBD2|TRBV19|TRBJ2-5
TGTGCCAGTAGCCCGACTAGCGCTCAAGAGACCCAGTACTTC
CASSPTSAQETQYF
>NA|NA|TRBV7-9|TRBJ2-7
TGTGCCAGCAGCCCGCTAGGGGGGGGTCCCTACGAGCAGTACTTC
CASSPLGGGPYEQYF
>NA|TRBD2|TRBV3-1/TRBV3-2|TRBJ2-5
TGTGCCAGCAGCCAGGCTAGCGGGGGCCGAGAGACCCAGTACTTC
CASSQASGGRETQYF
>NA|NA|TRBV12-3/TRBV12-4|TRBJ2-7
TGTGCCTCCGCCCGGCGCGGGTACGAGCAGTACTTC
CASARRGYEQYF
>NA|NA|TRBV3-1/TRBV3-2|TRBJ2-1
TGTGCCAGCAGCCCACCCACTAGCAGGCATCCCAATGAGCAGTTCTTC
CASSPPTSRHPNEQFF
>NA|NA|TRBV19|TRBJ1-6
TGTGCCAGTAGGGTGGGAGATTATAATTCACCCCTCCACTTT
CASRVGDYNSPLHF
>few|NA|TRBV16|TRBJ1-4
TGTGCCAGCAGCCAAGCGGCAGGGAATGAAAAACTGTTTTTT
CASSQAAGNEKLFF
>NA|TRBD2|TRBV7-2|TRBJ2-1
TGTGCCGGTCAAACGGCGCGGGGGGGCGCCAATGAGCAGTTCTTC
CAGQTARGGANEQFF
>NA|NA|TRBV5-4|TRBJ2-2
TGTGCCAGCAGCTTGGGACAGGGGAGGGACGGGGAGCTGTTTTTT
CASSLGQGRDGELFF
>NA|TRBD1|TRBV5-1|TRBJ1-1
TGCGCCAGCAGCGTACAGGGGGGGAACACTGAAGCTTTCTTT
CASSVQGGNTEAFF
>NA|TRBD2|TRBV10-1|TRBJ2-7
TGCGCCAGCAGTGAACCGCGGTTGCTAGCGGGGGGCCCCTACGAGCAGTACTTC
CASSEPRLLAGGPYEQYF
>NA|NA|TRBV5-1|TRBJ2-7
TGCGCCAGCCGAGCGGAGTTCTACGAGCAGTACTTC
CASRAEFYEQYF
>NA|NA|TRBV10-2|TRBJ2-7
TGCGCCAGCAATCAGGGGCGCGTCTCCGAGCAGTACTTC
CASNQGRVSEQYF
>NA|TRBD1|TRBV19|TRBJ1-4
TGTGCCAGTAGTCCACCACAGGGGGCGAATGAAAAACTGTTTTTT
CASSPPQGANEKLFF
>NA|NA|TRBV4-3|TRBJ1-2
TGCGCCAGCAGCCAAGATCAGGCAGCCCAAACTGGTGGCTACACCTTC
CASSQDQAAQTGGYTF
>NA|NA|TRBV6-5|TRBJ2-5
TGTGCCAGCAGGCCAGGGAAAGAGACCCAGTACTTC
CASRPGKETQYF
>NA|TRBD2|TRBV6-5|TRBJ2-3
TGTGCCAGCAGTTCTCCCCTAGCGGCTAGCACAGATACGCAGTATTTT
CASSSPLAASTDTQYF
>few|TRBD2|TRBV7-2|TRBJ2-1
TGTGCCAGCAGCTCCATAGCGGGGGTTTACAATGAGCAGTTCTTC
CASSSIAGVYNEQFF
>NA|NA|TRBV18|TRBJ2-7
TGTGCCAGCCATAGAGCCAACTCCTACGAGCAGTACTTC
CASHRANSYEQYF
>NA|TRBD2|TRBV6-2/TRBV6-3|TRBJ2-3
TGTGCCAGCAGTTACCGAGCGGGGACGCAGTATTTT
CASSYRAGTQYF
>few|NA|TRBV5-1|TRBJ2-2
TGCGCCAGCAGCTACCGAACGACGGGGTCGGGCACCGGGGAGCTGTTTTTT
CASSYRTTGSGTGELFF
>NA|TRBD1|TRBV24-1|TRBJ2-5
TGTGCCACCAGTGAAAGACAGGGTAGAGAGACCCAGTACTTC
CATSERQGRETQYF
>NA|TRBD1|TRBV5-6|TRBJ1-3
TGTGCCAGCAGCTTGGCCTGGGACAGCGCTGGAAACACCATATATTTT
CASSLAWDSAGNTIYF
>NA|TRBD1|TRBV5-6|TRBJ1-2
TGTGCCAGCAGCCCCCGGGACAGCCCCTGGGGCTACACCTTC
CASSPRDSPWGYTF
>NA|NA|TRBV9|TRBJ1-2
TGTGCCAGCACCCTAGGGGCAGGGGTAACGATTAACTATGGCTACACCTTC
CASTLGAGVTINYGYTF
>NA|TRBD1|TRBV9|TRBJ1-2
TGTGCCAGCAGCCCCTCTGCCCTGGGACAGGGGTATGGCTACACCTTC
CASSPSALGQGYGYTF
>NA|NA|TRBV2|TRBJ2-7
TGTGCCAGCTCCAGGAAAAAGGTAGCCTACGAGCAGTACTTC
CASSRKKVAYEQYF
>NA|TRBD2|TRBV7-2|TRBJ2-1
TGTGCCAGCAGCCTCTTAGCGGGGGGGCATGGAAATGAGCAGTTCTTC
CASSLLAGGHGNEQFF
>NA|TRBD2|TRBV9|TRBJ2-1
TGTGCCAGCAGCCCACTTAGCGGGGGGTCCTACAATGAGCAGTTCTTC
CASSPLSGGSYNEQFF
>NA|NA|TRBV12-5|TRBJ1-2
TGTGCTAGTGGTTTGCCCAATTCGGGAGACCTTCTTGGTTATGGCTACACCTTC
CASGLPNSGDLLGYGYTF
>few|NA|TRBV5-5|TRBJ1-1
TGTGCCAGCAGCGTGTTGGCGGGACCCTCTGAAGCTTTCTTT
CASSVLAGPSEAFF
>NA|NA|TRBV2|TRBJ1-2
TGTGCCAGCAGGTACGCTCAGGGCAATGGCTACACCTTC
CASRYAQGNGYTF
>NA|TRBD1|TRBV19|TRBJ1-1
TGTGCCAGTAGTATCAGGGGACAGCTTGAAGCTTTCTTT
CASSIRGQLEAFF
>NA|TRBD2|TRBV5-4|TRBJ2-1
TGTGCCAGCAGCTTTAGCGGGAACTCCTACAATGAGCAGTTCTTC
CASSFSGNSYNEQFF
>few|TRBD2|TRBV7-6|TRBJ2-1
TGTGCCAGCAGCTTAGGAGCGGGGGTTTCCTACAATGAGCAGTTCTTC
CASSLGAGVSYNEQFF
>NA|NA|TRBV19|TRBJ1-4
TGTGCCAGTAGTACGACGGTGAGGGAAAAACTGTTTTTT
CASSTTVREKLFF
>NA|NA|TRBV3-1/TRBV3-2|TRBJ1-1
TGTGCCAGCAGCCATCGGAGGCTTGGGGGGGGGACTGAAGCTTTCTTT
CASSHRRLGGGTEAFF